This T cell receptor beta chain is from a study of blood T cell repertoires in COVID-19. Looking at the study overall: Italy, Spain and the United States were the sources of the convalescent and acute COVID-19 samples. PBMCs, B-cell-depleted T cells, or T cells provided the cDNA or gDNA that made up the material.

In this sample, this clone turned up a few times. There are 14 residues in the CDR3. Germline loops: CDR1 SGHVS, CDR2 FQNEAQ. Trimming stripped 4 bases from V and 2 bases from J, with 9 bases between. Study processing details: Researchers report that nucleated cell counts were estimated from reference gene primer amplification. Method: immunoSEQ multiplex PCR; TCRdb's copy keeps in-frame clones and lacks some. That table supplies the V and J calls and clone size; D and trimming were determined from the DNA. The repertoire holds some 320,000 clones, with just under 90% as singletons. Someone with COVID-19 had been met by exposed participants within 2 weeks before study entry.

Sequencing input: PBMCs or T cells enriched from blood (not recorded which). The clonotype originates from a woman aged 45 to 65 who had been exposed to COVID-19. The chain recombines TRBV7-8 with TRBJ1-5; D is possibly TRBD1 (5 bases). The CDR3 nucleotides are TGTGCCAGCAGCTCGGGGGGGGGCAATCAGCCCCAGCATTTT. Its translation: CASSSGGGNQPQHF.